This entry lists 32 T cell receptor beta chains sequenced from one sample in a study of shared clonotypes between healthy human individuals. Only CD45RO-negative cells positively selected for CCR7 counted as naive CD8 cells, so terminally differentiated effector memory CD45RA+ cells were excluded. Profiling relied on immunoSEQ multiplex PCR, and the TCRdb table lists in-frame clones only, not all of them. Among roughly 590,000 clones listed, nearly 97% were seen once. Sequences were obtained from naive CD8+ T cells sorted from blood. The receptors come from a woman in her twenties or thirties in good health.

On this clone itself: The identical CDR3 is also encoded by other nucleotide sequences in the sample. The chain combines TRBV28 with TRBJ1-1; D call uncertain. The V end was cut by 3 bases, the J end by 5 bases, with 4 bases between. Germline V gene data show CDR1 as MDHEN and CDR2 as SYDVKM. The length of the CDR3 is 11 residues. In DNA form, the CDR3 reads TGTGCCAGCAGTTTCTCAACTGAAGCTTTCTTT. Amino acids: CASSFSTEAFF.

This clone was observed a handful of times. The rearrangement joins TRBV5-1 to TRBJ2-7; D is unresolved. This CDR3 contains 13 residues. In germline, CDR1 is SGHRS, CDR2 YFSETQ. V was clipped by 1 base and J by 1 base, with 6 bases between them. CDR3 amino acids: CASSLPSSYEQYF. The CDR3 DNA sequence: TGCGCCAGCAGCTTGCCCTCGTCCTACGAGCAGTACTTC.

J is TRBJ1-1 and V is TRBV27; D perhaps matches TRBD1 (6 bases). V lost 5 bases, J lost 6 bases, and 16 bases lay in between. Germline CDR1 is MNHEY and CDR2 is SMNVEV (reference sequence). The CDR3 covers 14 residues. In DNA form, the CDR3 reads TGTGCCAGCAGTATACAGGGTATTAATGCTGAAGCTTTCTTT. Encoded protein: CASSIQGINAEAFF.

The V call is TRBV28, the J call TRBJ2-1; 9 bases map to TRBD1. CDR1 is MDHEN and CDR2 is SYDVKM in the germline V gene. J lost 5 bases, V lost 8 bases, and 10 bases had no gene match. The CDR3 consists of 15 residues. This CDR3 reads CASDEDRGIDNEQFF. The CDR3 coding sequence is TGTGCCAGCGACGAGGACAGGGGAATCGACAATGAGCAGTTCTTC.

CDR3 DNA: TGTGCCAGCAAAGGGACCCAAGAGACCCAGTACTTC. Amino acid sequence: CASKGTQETQYF. V usage is TRBV28 and J usage is TRBJ2-5; D possibly matches TRBD1 or TRBD2 (5 bases each). The CDR3 loop spans 12 amino acids. CDR1 and CDR2 from the germline V gene are MDHEN and SYDVKM. The V end was cut by 7 bases, the J end by 1 base, with 7 bases between.

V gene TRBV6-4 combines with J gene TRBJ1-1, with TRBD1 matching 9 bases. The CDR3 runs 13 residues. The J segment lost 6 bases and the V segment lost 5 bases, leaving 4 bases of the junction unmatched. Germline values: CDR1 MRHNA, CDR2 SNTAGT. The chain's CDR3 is CASSTDRGAEAFF. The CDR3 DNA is TGTGCCAGCAGTACAGACAGGGGGGCTGAAGCTTTCTTT.

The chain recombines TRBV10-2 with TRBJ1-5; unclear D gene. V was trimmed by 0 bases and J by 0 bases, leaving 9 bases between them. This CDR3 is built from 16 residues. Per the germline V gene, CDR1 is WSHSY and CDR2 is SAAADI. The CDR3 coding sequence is TGCGCCAGCAGTGAGTCGCTGGGCGATAGCAATCAGCCCCAGCATTTT. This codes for CASSESLGDSNQPQHF.

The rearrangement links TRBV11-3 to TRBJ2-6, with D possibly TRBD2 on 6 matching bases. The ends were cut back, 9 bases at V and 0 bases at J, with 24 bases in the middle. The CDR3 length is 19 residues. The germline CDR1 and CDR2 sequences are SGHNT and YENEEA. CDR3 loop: CARWPSTEGPPSGANVLTF. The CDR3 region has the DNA TGTGCCAGGTGGCCTTCGACGGAGGGACCCCCCTCTGGGGCCAACGTCCTGACTTTC.

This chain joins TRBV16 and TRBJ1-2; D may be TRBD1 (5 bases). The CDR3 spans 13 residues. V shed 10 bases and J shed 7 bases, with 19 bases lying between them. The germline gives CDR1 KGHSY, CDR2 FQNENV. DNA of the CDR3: TGTGCCACCCCGGTCCTGTGGGACCGTGGCTACACCTTC. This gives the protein CATPVLWDRGYTF.

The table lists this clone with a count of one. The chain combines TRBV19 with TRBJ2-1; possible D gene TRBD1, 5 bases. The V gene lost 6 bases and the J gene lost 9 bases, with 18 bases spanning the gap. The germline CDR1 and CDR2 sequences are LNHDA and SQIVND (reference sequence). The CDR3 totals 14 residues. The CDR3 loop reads CASSTSWTLVEQFF. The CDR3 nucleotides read TGTGCCAGTAGCACCTCTTGGACATTAGTTGAGCAGTTCTTC.

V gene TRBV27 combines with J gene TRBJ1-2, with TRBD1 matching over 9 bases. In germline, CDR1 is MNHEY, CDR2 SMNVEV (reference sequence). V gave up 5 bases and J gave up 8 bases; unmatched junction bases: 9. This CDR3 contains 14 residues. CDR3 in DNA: TGTGCCAGCAGTCCCGGGACAGGGTTTGGGGGCTACACCTTC. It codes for CASSPGTGFGGYTF.

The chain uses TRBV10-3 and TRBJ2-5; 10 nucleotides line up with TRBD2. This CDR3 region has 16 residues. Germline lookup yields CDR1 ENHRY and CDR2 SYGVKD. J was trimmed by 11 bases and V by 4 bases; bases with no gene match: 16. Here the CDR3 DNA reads TGTGCCATCAGTGGAGTAGGGCTAGCGGGAGTAGGAGAGCAGTACTTC. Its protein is CAISGVGLAGVGEQYF.

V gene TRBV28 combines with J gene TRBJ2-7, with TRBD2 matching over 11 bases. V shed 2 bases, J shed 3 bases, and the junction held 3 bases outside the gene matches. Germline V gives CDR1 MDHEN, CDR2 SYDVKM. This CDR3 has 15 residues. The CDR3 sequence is CASSLKTSGNYEQYF. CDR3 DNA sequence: TGTGCCAGCAGTTTAAAGACTAGCGGGAACTACGAGCAGTACTTC. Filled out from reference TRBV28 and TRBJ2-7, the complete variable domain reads DVKVTQSSRYLVKRTGEKVFLECVQDMDHENMFWYRQDPGLGLRLIYFSYDVKMKEKGDIPEGYSVSREKKERFSLILESASTNQTSMYLCASSLKTSGNYEQYFGPGTRLTVT.

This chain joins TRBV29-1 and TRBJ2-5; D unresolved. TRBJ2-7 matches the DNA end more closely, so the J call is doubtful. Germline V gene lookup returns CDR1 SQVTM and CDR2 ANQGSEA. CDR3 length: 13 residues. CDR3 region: CSVEGEQAYEQYF. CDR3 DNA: TGCAGCGTTGAAGGCGAGCAAGCGTACGAGCAGTACTTC.

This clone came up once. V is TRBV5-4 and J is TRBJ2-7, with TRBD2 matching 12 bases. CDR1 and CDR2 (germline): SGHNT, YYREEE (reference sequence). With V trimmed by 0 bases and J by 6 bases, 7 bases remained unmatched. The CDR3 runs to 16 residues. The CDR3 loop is CASSLGLAGADGEQYF. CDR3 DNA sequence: TGTGCCAGCAGCTTGGGACTAGCGGGAGCCGACGGCGAGCAGTACTTC.

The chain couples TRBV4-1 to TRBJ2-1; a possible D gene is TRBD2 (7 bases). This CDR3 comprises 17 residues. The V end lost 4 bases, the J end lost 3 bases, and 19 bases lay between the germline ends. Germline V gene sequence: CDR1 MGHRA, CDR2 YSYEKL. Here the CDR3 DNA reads TGCGCCAGCAGCCCACAGGGCGGCGGGGGATTCTACAATGAGCAGTTCTTC. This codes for CASSPQGGGGFYNEQFF.

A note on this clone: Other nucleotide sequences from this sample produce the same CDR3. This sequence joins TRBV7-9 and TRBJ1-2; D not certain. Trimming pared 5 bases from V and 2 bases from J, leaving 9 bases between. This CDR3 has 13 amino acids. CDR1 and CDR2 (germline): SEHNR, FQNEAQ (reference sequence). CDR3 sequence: CASSRGQNYGYTF. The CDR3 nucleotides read TGTGCCAGCAGCCGGGGTCAGAACTATGGCTACACCTTC.

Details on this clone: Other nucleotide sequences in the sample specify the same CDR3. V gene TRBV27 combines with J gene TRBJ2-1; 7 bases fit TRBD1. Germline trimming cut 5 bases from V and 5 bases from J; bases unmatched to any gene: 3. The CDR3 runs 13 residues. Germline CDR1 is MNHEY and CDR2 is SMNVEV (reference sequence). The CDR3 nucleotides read TGTGCCAGCAGTCCGGGACAGAACAATGAGCAGTTCTTC. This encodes CASSPGQNNEQFF.

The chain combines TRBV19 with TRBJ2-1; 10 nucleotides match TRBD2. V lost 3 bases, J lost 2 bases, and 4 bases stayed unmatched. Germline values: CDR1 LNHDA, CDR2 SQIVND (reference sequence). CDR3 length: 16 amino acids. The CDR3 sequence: CASSIDSGRTYNEQFF. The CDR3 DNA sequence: TGTGCCAGTAGTATTGATAGCGGGAGGACCTACAATGAGCAGTTCTTC.

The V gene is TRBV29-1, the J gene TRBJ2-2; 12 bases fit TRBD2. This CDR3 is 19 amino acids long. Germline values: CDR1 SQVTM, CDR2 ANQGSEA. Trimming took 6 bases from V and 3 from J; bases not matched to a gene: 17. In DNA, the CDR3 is TGCAGCGTCCGCCTGTTATTCACTAGCGGGAGGATCGACACCGGGGAGCTGTTTTTT. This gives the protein CSVRLLFTSGRIDTGELFF.

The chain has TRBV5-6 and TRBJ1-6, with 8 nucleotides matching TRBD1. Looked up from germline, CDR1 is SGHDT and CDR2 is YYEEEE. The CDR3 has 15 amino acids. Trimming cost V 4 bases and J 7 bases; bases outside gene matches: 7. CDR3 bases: TGTGCCAGCAGCGCAGGGGGCCACAGGAATTCACCCCTCCACTTT. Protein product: CASSAGGHRNSPLHF.

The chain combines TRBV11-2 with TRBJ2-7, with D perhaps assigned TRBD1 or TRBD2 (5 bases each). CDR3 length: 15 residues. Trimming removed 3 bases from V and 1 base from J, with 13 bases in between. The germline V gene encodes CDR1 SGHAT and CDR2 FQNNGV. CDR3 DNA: TGTGCCAGCAGCTTTGGGGGTGGGAGATCCTACGAGCAGTACTTC. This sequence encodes CASSFGGGRSYEQYF. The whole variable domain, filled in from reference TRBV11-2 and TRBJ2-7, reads EAGVAQSPRYKIIEKRQSVAFWCNPISGHATLYWYQQILGQGPKLLIQFQNNGVVDDSQLPKDRFSAERLKGVDSTLKIQPAKLEDSAVYLCASSFGGGRSYEQYFGPGTRLTVT.

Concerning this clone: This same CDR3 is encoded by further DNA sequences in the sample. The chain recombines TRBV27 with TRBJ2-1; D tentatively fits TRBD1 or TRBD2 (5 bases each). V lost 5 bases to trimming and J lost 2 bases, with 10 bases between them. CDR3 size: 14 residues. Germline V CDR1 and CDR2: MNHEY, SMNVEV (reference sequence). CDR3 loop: CASSPGTTYNEQFF. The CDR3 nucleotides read TGTGCCAGCAGTCCTGGGACCACCTACAATGAGCAGTTCTTC.

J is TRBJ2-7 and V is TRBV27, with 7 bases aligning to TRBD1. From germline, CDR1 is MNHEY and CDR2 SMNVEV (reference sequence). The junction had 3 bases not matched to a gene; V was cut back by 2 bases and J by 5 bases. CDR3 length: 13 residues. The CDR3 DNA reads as TGTGCCAGCAGTTTAGGGACAGTGGACGAGCAGTACTTC. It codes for CASSLGTVDEQYF.

The CDR3 bases are TGTGCCAGCAGCACCCAGGGACAGGGCTACGAGCAGTACTTC. It yields the protein CASSTQGQGYEQYF. J is TRBJ2-7 and V is TRBV9; 9 bases map to TRBD1. Germline CDR1 is SGDLS and CDR2 is YYNGEE. This CDR3 spans 14 amino acids. V shed 4 bases and J 3 bases; nucleotides not matched to a gene: 5. Supplemented by reference TRBV9 and TRBJ2-7, the full variable domain reads DSGVTQTPKHLITATGQRVTLRCSPRSGDLSVYWYQQSLDQGLQFLIQYYNGEERAKGNILERFSAQQFPDLHSELNLSSLELGDSALYFCASSTQGQGYEQYFGPGTRLTVT.

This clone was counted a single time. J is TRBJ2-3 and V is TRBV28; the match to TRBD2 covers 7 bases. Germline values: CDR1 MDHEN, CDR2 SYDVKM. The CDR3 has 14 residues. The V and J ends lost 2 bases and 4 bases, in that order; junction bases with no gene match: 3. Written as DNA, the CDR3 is TGTGCCAGCAGTTTAGGGGGGGAGGCAGATACGCAGTATTTT. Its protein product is CASSLGGEADTQYF.

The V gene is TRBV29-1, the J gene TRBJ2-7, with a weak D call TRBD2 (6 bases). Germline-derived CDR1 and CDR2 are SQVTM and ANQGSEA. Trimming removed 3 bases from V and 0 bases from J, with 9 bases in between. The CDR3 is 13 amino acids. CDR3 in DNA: TGCAGCGTTGACGGCGGGACCTCCTACGAGCAGTACTTC. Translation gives CSVDGGTSYEQYF.

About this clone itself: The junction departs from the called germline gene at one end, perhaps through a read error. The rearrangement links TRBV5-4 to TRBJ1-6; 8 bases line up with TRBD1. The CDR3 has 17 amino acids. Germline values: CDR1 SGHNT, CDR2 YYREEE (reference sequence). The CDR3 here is CASSLGGQGAYNSPLHF. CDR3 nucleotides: TGTGCCAGCAGTTTGGGAGGACAGGGCGCGTATAATTCACCCCTCCACTTT.

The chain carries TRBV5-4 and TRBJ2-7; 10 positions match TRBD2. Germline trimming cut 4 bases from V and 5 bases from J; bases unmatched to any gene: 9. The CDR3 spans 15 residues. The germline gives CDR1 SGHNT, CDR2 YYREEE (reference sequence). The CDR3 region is CASSPGSGRANEQYF. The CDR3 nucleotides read TGTGCCAGCAGCCCCGGGAGCGGGAGGGCCAACGAGCAGTACTTC.

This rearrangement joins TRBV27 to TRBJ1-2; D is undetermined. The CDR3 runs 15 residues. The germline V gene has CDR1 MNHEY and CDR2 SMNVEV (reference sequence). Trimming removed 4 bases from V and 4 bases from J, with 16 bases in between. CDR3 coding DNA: TGTGCCAGCAGTTCCTCCGGGAAGCTAGGCTATGGCTACACCTTC. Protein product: CASSSSGKLGYGYTF.

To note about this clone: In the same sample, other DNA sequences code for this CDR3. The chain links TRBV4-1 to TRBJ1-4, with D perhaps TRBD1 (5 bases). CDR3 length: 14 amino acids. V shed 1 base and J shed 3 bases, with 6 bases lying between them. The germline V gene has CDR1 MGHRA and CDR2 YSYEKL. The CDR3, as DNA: TGCGCCAGCAGCCAAGGGGGGTCTAATGAAAAACTGTTTTTT. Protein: CASSQGGSNEKLFF.

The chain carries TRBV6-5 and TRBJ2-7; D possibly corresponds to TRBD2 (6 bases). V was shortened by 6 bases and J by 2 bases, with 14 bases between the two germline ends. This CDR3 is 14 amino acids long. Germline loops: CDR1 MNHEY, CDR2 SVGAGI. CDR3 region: CASRSAGTAYEQYF. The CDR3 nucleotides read TGTGCCAGCAGGTCAGCGGGTACGGCCTACGAGCAGTACTTC.